The source of this TCR beta chain is a study of cytomegalovirus exposure and HLA in healthy donors. Study-wide results and limits: TCR sequences were mostly rare, though some public TCRs occurred in many donors.

Worth noting for this clone: What it binds is unknown.

Profiling relied on immunoSEQ multiplex PCR, and the TCRdb table lists in-frame clones only, not all of them. The sample yields about 110,000 clones, 70% to 85% seen once. Germline V gene lookup returns CDR1 MGHRA and CDR2 YSYEKL. The length of the CDR3 is 16 residues. With 3 bases removed from V and 1 base from J, the gap between germline ends came to 15 bases. The donors were part of the validation cohort, which consisted of under 150 subjects and was separate from the first cohort of 666 subjects. The receptor comes from a young woman in good health and CMV-seronegative. The specimen sequenced was PBMCs. The chain links TRBV4-1 to TRBJ1-2; D might be TRBD1 (6 bases). CDR3 sequence reads: CASSQAGTSINYGYTF. For the CDR3, the DNA is TGCGCCAGCAGCCAGGCCGGGACATCTATTAACTATGGCTACACCTTC.